A selection of T cell receptor beta chains follows, all from one sample in a study of T cells and copy number aberrations in small-cell lung cancer. Profiling relied on immunoSEQ multiplex PCR, and the TCRdb table lists in-frame clones only, not all of them. The sample yields about 330 clones, 75% to 90% seen once. Sequencing was carried out using tumor tissue. The receptors were gathered from a woman aged 60-75 years with small cell lung cancer. The CDR3 runs from the conserved cysteine through the conserved F or W. A D gene is named only where the DNA matches it firmly.

j_gene: TRBJ2-1
v_gene: TRBV2
d_gene: TRBD2
CDR3aa: CASGEGLAGGFKFF

j_gene: TRBJ2-1
v_gene: TRBV7-8
d_gene: NA
CDR3aa: CASSSSAYNEQFF

j_gene: TRBJ2-2
v_gene: TRBV15
d_gene: NA
CDR3aa: CATSRDRTNTGELFF

j_gene: TRBJ2-1
v_gene: TRBV30
d_gene: NA
CDR3aa: CAWSGILGEQFF

j_gene: TRBJ1-1
v_gene: TRBV15
d_gene: NA
CDR3aa: CATSRDLGGDTEAFF

j_gene: TRBJ2-2
v_gene: TRBV5-1
d_gene: NA
CDR3aa: CASADGNTGELFF

j_gene: TRBJ1-2
v_gene: TRBV28
d_gene: NA
CDR3aa: CASSLRTQGYGYTF

j_gene: TRBJ1-3
v_gene: TRBV5-1
d_gene: NA
CDR3aa: CASSLGDNLSGNTIYF

j_gene: TRBJ1-1
v_gene: TRBV29-1
d_gene: NA
CDR3aa: CSVVRDTEAFF

j_gene: TRBJ2-5
v_gene: TRBV10-1
d_gene: NA
CDR3aa: CASRNRRETQYF

j_gene: TRBJ1-2
v_gene: TRBV7-9
d_gene: NA
CDR3aa: CASSFPGDQGYGYTF

j_gene: TRBJ2-4
v_gene: TRBV7-9
d_gene: TRBD1
CDR3aa: CASSTLGQGQDIQYF

j_gene: TRBJ1-2
v_gene: TRBV28
d_gene: TRBD1
CDR3aa: CASSTYSTGPEYGYTF

j_gene: TRBJ1-3
v_gene: TRBV6-6
d_gene: NA
CDR3aa: CASSRGNSNSGNTIYF

j_gene: TRBJ2-1
v_gene: TRBV27
d_gene: NA
CDR3aa: CASSLGRDNEQFF

j_gene: TRBJ2-3
v_gene: TRBV6-6
d_gene: TRBD2
CDR3aa: CASEPPAGLWDTQYF